The 5 T cell receptor beta chains below come from one sample, sequenced in a study of siplizumab effects on memory and regulatory T cells. Clones were sequenced by immunoSEQ multiplex PCR, and TCRdb holds only the in-frame ones, with some missing. The repertoire includes under 150,000 clones, roughly 94% of them detected once, and under 2% sits in the top ten. The sample was non-Treg CD4+ T cells sorted from blood. Every receptor here comes from a human donor in good health.

This clone was counted a single time. This chain joins TRBV11-2 and TRBJ1-3, with D hard to call. The CDR3 is 15 residues long. The germline gives CDR1 SGHAT, CDR2 FQNNGV. Trimming left V 5 bases short and J 0 bases short, with 11 bases between. The CDR3 sequence is CASSQGRSSGNTIYF. The CDR3 DNA reads TGTGCCAGCAGCCAAGGACGGAGCTCTGGAAACACCATATATTTT.

This chain uses TRBV11-2 with TRBJ1-3; no definite D call. The CDR3 has 17 residues. V shed 5 bases and J shed 0 bases, with 17 bases lying between them. Germline CDR1 is SGHAT and CDR2 is FQNNGV. The CDR3 protein is CASSRSGSYLSGNTIYF. CDR3 sequence (DNA): TGTGCCAGCAGCCGGTCGGGCAGTTACCTCTCTGGAAACACCATATATTTT. The full variable domain, its missing parts supplied by reference TRBV11-2 and TRBJ1-3, is EAGVAQSPRYKIIEKRQSVAFWCNPISGHATLYWYQQILGQGPKLLIQFQNNGVVDDSQLPKDRFSAERLKGVDSTLKIQPAKLEDSAVYLCASSRSGSYLSGNTIYFGEGSWLTVV.

V usage is TRBV7-2 and J usage is TRBJ1-2; D not certain. Germline V gene sequence: CDR1 SGHTA, CDR2 FQGNSA. V shed 1 base and J shed 3 bases, with 9 bases lying between them. CDR3 length equals 14 residues. The CDR3 is CASSLVGFDYGYTF. CDR3 coding DNA: TGTGCCAGCAGCTTAGTGGGGTTCGACTATGGCTACACCTTC.

The count of this clone is one. The genes are TRBV11-2 and TRBJ2-7, with 12 bases identical to TRBD2. Looked up from germline, CDR1 is SGHAT and CDR2 is FQNNGV. The V and J ends lost 5 bases and 3 bases, in that order; junction bases with no gene match: 2. The CDR3 totals 14 residues. The CDR3 is CASSTLAGGYEQYF. The CDR3 DNA reads TGTGCCAGCAGCACACTAGCGGGGGGCTACGAGCAGTACTTC.

The chain employs TRBV18 and TRBJ2-2; TRBD2 matches at 13 bases. The germline V gene has CDR1 KGHSH and CDR2 LQKENI. This CDR3 has 15 residues. Trimming took 2 bases from V and 7 from J; bases not matched to a gene: 1. The CDR3 DNA reads TGTGCCAGCTCACCAGGACTAGCGGGAGACGGGGAGCTGTTTTTT. Translated, it gives CASSPGLAGDGELFF.